The clone carrying this T cell receptor beta chain has at least ten counts. What it recognizes is unknown. These data originate in a study of T cell repertoires in cytomegalovirus infection. Findings and limits, study-wide: Cumulative public TCR beta family frequency identified CMV carriers with the relevant HLA.

From germline, CDR1 is SGHTA and CDR2 FQGNSA. CDR3 length: 18 amino acids. V was clipped by 1 base and J by 7 bases; unmatched bases: 12. TCRdb reprocessed the reads with MiXCR, giving one entry per CDR3 protein. The sample shows 250,000 or so distinct CDR3 sequences, over 15% of them seen only once. The chain links TRBV7-2 to TRBJ2-1, with 11 bases lining up with TRBD1. Sequenced sample: CD8+ T cells from PBMCs. The TCR was taken from a human donor in good health (CMV status not recorded). Some clones in this sample may be carry-over from other donors' samples. This CDR3 is CASSLVPIRDRGKNEQFF. In nucleotides, the CDR3 is TGTGCCAGCAGCTTAGTACCCATCCGGGACAGGGGGAAGAATGAGCAGTTCTTC.